Sequencing of this T cell receptor (beta chain) was carried out in a study of beta chain features in type 1 diabetes. General study findings and limits: A moderate, significant TCRB CDR3 shortening appeared in type 1 diabetes across four CD4+ subsets.

There are a few counts of this clone. Its antigen is as yet unknown. The CDR3 covers 13 residues. V was cut by 4 bases and J by 2 bases, with 11 bases left in between. Germline V CDR1 and CDR2: SQVTM, ANQGSEA. Expressed TCRB transcripts were sequenced because the entire RNA isolate underwent reverse transcription. Around 3.9 million reads per sample were averaged for naive, central memory and regulatory samples. Assay used: immunoSEQ multiplex PCR; TCRdb lists only in-frame clones, some missing. The sample consists of 150,000 to 200,000 clones, more than 60% of them appearing once. Sequences were obtained from naive CD4+ T cells from blood. This receptor was taken from a man aged 30 to 45 with type 1 diabetes. The gene calls are TRBV29-1 and TRBJ1-2; D gene ambiguous. The CDR3 nucleotides read TGCAGCGTTGGGGGAGAACAGAACTATGGCTACACCTTC. Translating it yields CSVGGEQNYGYTF.